Listed here are 19 T cell receptor beta chains from one sample, sequenced in a study of PD-1 blockade in classical Hodgkin lymphoma. Profiling relied on immunoSEQ multiplex PCR, and the TCRdb table lists in-frame clones only, not all of them. The sample lists about 94,000 clones; 80% to 90% were seen once. In every patient, relapse followed autologous stem cell transplantation, while exposure to brentuximab vedotin differed. This specimen was peripheral blood mononuclear cells (PBMCs), taken before the second cycle of nivolumab. Receptors were obtained from a human donor with classical Hodgkin lymphoma.

The rearrangement links TRBV6-6 to TRBJ1-1; D gene uncertain. The CDR3 totals 16 residues. V dropped 5 bases and J dropped 4 bases, with 20 bases sitting between them. CDR1 MNHNY and CDR2 SVGAGI come from the germline V gene (reference sequence). The CDR3 DNA sequence: TGTGCCAGCAGTCGAGGGTACGCAAGTTTCCTCACTGAAGCTTTCTTT. Protein: CASSRGYASFLTEAFF.

V gene TRBV2 combines with J gene TRBJ2-2, with D possibly called TRBD1 or TRBD2 (5 bases each). Looked up from germline, CDR1 is SNHLY and CDR2 is FYNNEI. Between the trimmed V and J ends, which lost 7 bases and 6 bases, there was a span of 9 bases. The CDR3 totals 12 residues. CDR3 bases: TGTGCCAGCATCGAGGGGTCCGGGGAGCTGTTTTTT. Protein: CASIEGSGELFF.

The genes are TRBV7-2 and TRBJ2-3; no definite D call. The CDR3 covers 18 residues. The germline V and J ends were trimmed by 0 bases and 0 bases, with 16 bases remaining between them. Germline V CDR1 and CDR2: SGHTA, FQGNSA. CDR3 sequence reads: CASSLALLRPASTDTQYF. CDR3 nucleotides: TGTGCCAGCAGCTTAGCGCTGTTGCGGCCCGCTAGCACAGATACGCAGTATTTT.

This clone has a handful of counts. The V gene is TRBV25-1, the J gene TRBJ2-5, with D perhaps given as TRBD1 or TRBD2 (5 bases each). Germline lookup yields CDR1 MGHDK and CDR2 SYGVNS. Trimming took off 4 bases at V and 7 bases at J, with 19 bases between the two ends. The CDR3 is 15 amino acids. For the CDR3, the DNA is TGTGCCAGCAGTGCCCCCGGGACCTTCGCAGCGACCCAGTACTTC. The encoded protein is CASSAPGTFAATQYF.

This clone was counted between two and nine times. The chain is built from TRBV6-1 and TRBJ2-5, with D perhaps TRBD1 or TRBD2 (5 bases each). From germline, CDR1 is MNHNS and CDR2 SASEGT. The CDR3 consists of 14 residues. V dropped 2 bases and J dropped 5 bases, with 12 bases sitting between them. The CDR3 nucleotides read TGTGCCAGCAGTGAACGGGGCAGGGTTGAGACCCAGTACTTC. Translated: CASSERGRVETQYF.

The chain couples TRBV28 to TRBJ2-5, with D hard to call. V lost 6 bases, J lost 0 bases, and 8 bases lay in between. CDR3 length: 13 amino acids. Germline V gene sequence: CDR1 MDHEN, CDR2 SYDVKM. This chain's CDR3 is CASRGINQETQYF. The CDR3 DNA reads TGTGCCAGCAGGGGGATCAACCAAGAGACCCAGTACTTC.

This clone has just one count. The J gene is TRBJ2-7, the V gene TRBV4-1; TRBD2 matches at 7 bases. V was pared by 1 base and J by 5 bases, with 8 bases of the junction left unmatched. Germline CDR1 MGHRA, CDR2 YSYEKL. The CDR3 is 15 amino acids. This CDR3 is CASSQVVIGRDEQYF. DNA for the CDR3: TGCGCCAGCAGCCAAGTTGTTATTGGGAGGGACGAGCAGTACTTC.

The gene calls are TRBV28 and TRBJ2-3, with D uncertain. Germline V gene lookup returns CDR1 MDHEN and CDR2 SYDVKM. The CDR3 spans 14 residues. V gave up 2 bases and J gave up 0 bases, with 6 bases separating them. The DNA for the CDR3 is TGTGCCAGCAGTTTAGACGATAGCACAGATACGCAGTATTTT. Translated: CASSLDDSTDTQYF.

This chain's CDR3 is CASSLGRKNTEAFF. DNA of the CDR3: TGTGCCAGCAGCTTAGGCAGAAAGAACACTGAAGCTTTCTTT. The chain combines TRBV7-2 with TRBJ1-1; D unclear. The CDR3 covers 14 residues. The V end lost 1 base, the J end lost 1 base, and 7 bases lay between the germline ends. Germline CDR1 reads SGHTA; CDR2 reads FQGNSA.

The chain carries TRBV7-9 and TRBJ2-3, with TRBD1 identical over 10 bases. The junction had 4 bases not matched to a gene; V was cut back by 0 bases and J by 1 base. Germline values: CDR1 SEHNR, CDR2 FQNEAQ (reference sequence). The CDR3 is 17 residues long. CDR3 nucleotides: TGTGCCAGCAGCTTAGCTGTGGGGACAGGGGGCACAGATACGCAGTATTTT. It yields the protein CASSLAVGTGGTDTQYF. The whole variable domain, filled in from reference TRBV7-9 and TRBJ2-3, reads DTGVSQNPRHKITKRGQNVTFRCDPISEHNRLYWYRQTLGQGPEFLTYFQNEAQLEKSRLLSDRFSAERPKGSFSTLEIQRTEQGDSAMYLCASSLAVGTGGTDTQYFGPGTRLTVL.

This chain uses TRBV28 with TRBJ2-2, with D maybe TRBD2 (6 bases). This CDR3 is 16 amino acids long. Deletions cut 6 bases from V and 3 bases from J, with 17 bases between. Germline loops: CDR1 MDHEN, CDR2 SYDVKM. The CDR3 protein is CASRNFEGGDTGELFF. Written as DNA, the CDR3 is TGTGCCAGCAGAAATTTTGAGGGAGGAGACACCGGGGAGCTGTTTTTT.

V and J are TRBV10-2 and TRBJ2-5, with TRBD2 matching over 10 bases. Germline V CDR1 and CDR2: WSHSY, SAAADI. CDR3 length: 16 residues. V gave up 4 bases and J gave up 2 bases; unmatched junction bases: 7. The CDR3 sequence: CASSGAGGPRQETQYF. CDR3 nucleotides: TGCGCCAGCAGTGGAGCGGGAGGGCCCCGGCAAGAGACCCAGTACTTC.

The rearrangement links TRBV13 to TRBJ2-2, with a weak D call TRBD2 (7 bases). Trimming shortened V by 5 bases and J by 3 bases, and 10 bases separated the two germline ends. Germline V gene data show CDR1 as PRHDT and CDR2 as FYEKMQ (reference sequence). The CDR3 contains 14 residues. In DNA form, the CDR3 reads TGTGCCAGCAGCGGGGAGGGGGACACCGGGGAGCTGTTTTTT. Protein: CASSGEGDTGELFF.

This rearrangement joins TRBV18 to TRBJ2-5, with D possibly matching TRBD1 (5 bases). The length of the CDR3 is 16 residues. The V gene lost 3 bases and the J gene lost 3 bases, with 17 bases spanning the gap. CDR1 is KGHSH, CDR2 LQKENI, per germline. CDR3 bases: TGTGCCAGCTCACCCAGGGTTTCCGGCGAAGAAGAGACCCAGTACTTC. Translating it yields CASSPRVSGEEETQYF. Full variable domain (rest looked up from reference TRBV18 and TRBJ2-5): NAGVMQNPRHLVRRRGQEARLRCSPMKGHSHVYWYRQLPEEGLKFMVYLQKENIIDESGMPKERFSAEFPKEGPSILRIQQVVRGDSAAYFCASSPRVSGEEETQYFGPGTRLLVL.

This chain connects TRBV9 to TRBJ1-5; a weak D match, TRBD1 (6 bases). V was trimmed by 0 bases and J by 3 bases, leaving 10 bases between them. The CDR3 is 15 amino acids. Germline CDR1 reads SGDLS; CDR2 reads YYNGEE. CDR3 loop: CASSVEGEFNQPQHF. In DNA form, the CDR3 reads TGTGCCAGCAGCGTAGAGGGGGAGTTCAATCAGCCCCAGCATTTT. The variable domain in full, with the rest retrieved from reference TRBV9 and TRBJ1-5, is DSGVTQTPKHLITATGQRVTLRCSPRSGDLSVYWYQQSLDQGLQFLIQYYNGEERAKGNILERFSAQQFPDLHSELNLSSLELGDSALYFCASSVEGEFNQPQHFGDGTRLSIL.

A single count supports this clone. This chain joins TRBV6-1 and TRBJ2-5; D is perhaps TRBD2 (5 bases). V was cut by 4 bases and J by 5 bases, with 23 bases left in between. CDR1 is MNHNS, CDR2 SASEGT, per germline. The CDR3 totals 17 residues. DNA for the CDR3: TGTGCCAGCAGTGTTGGGAGTGGAGGTGCCTTGGCGGAGACCCAGTACTTC. Its protein product is CASSVGSGGALAETQYF.

This clone has just a few counts. This chain uses TRBV19 with TRBJ1-1, with D hard to call. Germline V lookup: CDR1 LNHDA, CDR2 SQIVND (reference sequence). Trimming removed 3 bases from V and 0 bases from J, with 11 bases in between. CDR3 length: 15 amino acids. The CDR3 protein is CASSIAGNLNTEAFF. DNA of the CDR3: TGTGCCAGTAGTATCGCCGGAAATCTGAACACTGAAGCTTTCTTT.

V is TRBV9 and J is TRBJ2-2; D tentatively fits TRBD1 or TRBD2 (5 bases each). There are 14 residues in the CDR3. The germline V gene encodes CDR1 SGDLS and CDR2 YYNGEE. V was cut by 1 base and J by 8 bases, with 12 bases left in between. In DNA, the CDR3 is TGTGCCAGCAGCGTAACAGGAGGCTTAGGGGAGCTGTTTTTT. Translation gives CASSVTGGLGELFF.

The CDR3 is CASSIDRGVSNQPQHF. The DNA for the CDR3 is TGTGCCAGTAGTATAGATCGTGGGGTAAGCAATCAGCCCCAGCATTTT. The chain joins TRBV19 to TRBJ1-5; D ambiguous. Germline V gene sequence: CDR1 LNHDA, CDR2 SQIVND (reference sequence). There are 16 residues in the CDR3. V dropped 0 bases and J dropped 1 base, with 10 bases sitting between them. The whole variable domain, filled in from reference TRBV19 and TRBJ1-5, reads DGGITQSPKYLFRKEGQNVTLSCEQNLNHDAMYWYRQDPGQGLRLIYYSQIVNDFQKGDIAEGYSVSREKKESFPLTVTSAQKNPTAFYLCASSIDRGVSNQPQHFGDGTRLSIL.